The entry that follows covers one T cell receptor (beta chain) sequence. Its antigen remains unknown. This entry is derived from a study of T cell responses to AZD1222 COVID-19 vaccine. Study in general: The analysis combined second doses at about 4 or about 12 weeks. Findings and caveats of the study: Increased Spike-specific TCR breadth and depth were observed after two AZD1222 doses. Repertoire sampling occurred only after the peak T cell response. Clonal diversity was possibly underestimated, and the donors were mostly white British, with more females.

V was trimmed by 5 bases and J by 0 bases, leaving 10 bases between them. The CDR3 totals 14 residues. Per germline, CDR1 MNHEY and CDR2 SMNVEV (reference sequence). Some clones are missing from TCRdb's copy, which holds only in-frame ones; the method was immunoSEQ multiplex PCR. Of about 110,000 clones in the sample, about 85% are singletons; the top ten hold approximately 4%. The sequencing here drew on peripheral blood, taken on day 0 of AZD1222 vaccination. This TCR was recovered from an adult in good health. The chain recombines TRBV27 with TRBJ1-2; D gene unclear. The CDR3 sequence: CASSRSSANYGYTF. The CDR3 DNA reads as TGTGCCAGCAGTCGGAGTTCAGCTAACTATGGCTACACCTTC.